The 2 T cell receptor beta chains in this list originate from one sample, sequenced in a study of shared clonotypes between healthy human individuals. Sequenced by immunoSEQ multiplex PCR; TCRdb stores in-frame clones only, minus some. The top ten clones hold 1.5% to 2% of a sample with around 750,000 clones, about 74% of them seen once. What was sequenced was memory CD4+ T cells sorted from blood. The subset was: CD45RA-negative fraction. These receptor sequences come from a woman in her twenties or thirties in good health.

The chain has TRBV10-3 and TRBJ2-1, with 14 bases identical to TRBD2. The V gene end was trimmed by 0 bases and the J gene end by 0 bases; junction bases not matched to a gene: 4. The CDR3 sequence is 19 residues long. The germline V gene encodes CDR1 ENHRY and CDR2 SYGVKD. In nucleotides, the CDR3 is TGTGCCATCAGTGAGTCGGGGACTAGCGGGAGCTCCTCCTACAATGAGCAGTTCTTC. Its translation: CAISESGTSGSSSYNEQFF.

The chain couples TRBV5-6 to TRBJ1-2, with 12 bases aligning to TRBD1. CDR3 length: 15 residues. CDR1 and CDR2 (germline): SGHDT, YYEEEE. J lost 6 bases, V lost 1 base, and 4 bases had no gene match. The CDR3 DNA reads TGTGCCAGCAGCTTGTCGGGACAGGGGGCTGATGGCTACACCTTC. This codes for CASSLSGQGADGYTF.